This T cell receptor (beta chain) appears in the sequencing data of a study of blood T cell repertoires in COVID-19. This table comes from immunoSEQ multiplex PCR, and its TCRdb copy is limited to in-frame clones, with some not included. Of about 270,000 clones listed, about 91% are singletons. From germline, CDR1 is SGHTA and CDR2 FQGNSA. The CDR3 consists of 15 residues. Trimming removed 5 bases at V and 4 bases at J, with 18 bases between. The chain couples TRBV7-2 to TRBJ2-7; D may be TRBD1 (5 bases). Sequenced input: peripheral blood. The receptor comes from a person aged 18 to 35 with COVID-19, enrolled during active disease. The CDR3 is CASSHDSRAPYEQYF. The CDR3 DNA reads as TGTGCCAGCAGCCATGACAGCCGAGCCCCTTACGAGCAGTACTTC.